Below, 8 T cell receptor beta chains from the same sample are listed, as sequenced in a study of CD4 and CD8 cells across lung adenocarcinoma regions. TCRdb passed the PCR reads through MiXCR, listing each CDR3 protein once. The sample yields some 7,000 distinct CDR3 sequences, under 70% seen once. The sequencing input was CD8+ T cells from the center of a lung tumor. Receptors originate from a male donor with lung adenocarcinoma. The CD4 and CD8 labels of this study may be unreliable.

A word on this clonotype: Its ends do not fully match the called genes, so a read error is possible. The chain links TRBV6-1 to TRBJ2-3; 10 positions agree with TRBD2. This CDR3 region has 17 residues. Germline V CDR1 and CDR2: MNHNS, SASEGT. CDR3: CASRQGLAGARNNEQYF. CDR3 bases: TGTGCCAGCAGACAAGGGCTAGCGGGAGCGCGTAACAATGAGCAGTATTTC.

The chain combines TRBV14 with TRBJ2-2; 8 bases are a match to TRBD2. This CDR3 is 17 amino acids long. The germline V gene has CDR1 SGHDN and CDR2 FVKESK. Germline trimming cut 0 bases from V and 5 bases from J; bases unmatched to any gene: 8. This chain's CDR3 is CASSQDGIAGWTGELFF. In DNA, the CDR3 is TGTGCCAGCAGCCAAGATGGGATAGCGGGATGGACCGGGGAGCTGTTTTTT. The full variable domain, completed using reference TRBV14 and TRBJ2-2, is EAGVTQFPSHSVIEKGQTVTLRCDPISGHDNLYWYRRVMGKEIKFLLHFVKESKQDESGMPNNRFLAERTGGTYSTLKVQPAELEDSGVYFCASSQDGIAGWTGELFFGEGSRLTVL.

This rearrangement joins TRBV27 to TRBJ2-2; 9 bases line up with TRBD1. CDR3 length: 15 amino acids. Germline assignment: CDR1 MNHEY and CDR2 SMNVEV (reference sequence). V gave up 3 bases and J gave up 6 bases; unmatched junction bases: 5. The CDR3: CASSFGDRVAGELFF. The DNA for the CDR3 is TGTGCCAGCAGTTTTGGGGACAGGGTGGCCGGGGAGCTGTTTTTT.

In regard to this clonotype: Mismatch with germline at one junction end may stem from a read error. The chain uses TRBV6-1 and TRBJ2-1; possible D gene TRBD2, 7 bases. Germline V gene sequence: CDR1 MNHNS, CDR2 SASEGT. This CDR3 spans 17 amino acids. The CDR3 loop is CASSEAAGASGYNAQFF. DNA for the CDR3: TGTGCCAGCAGTGAAGCGGCGGGGGCTAGCGGCTACAATGCGCAGTTCTTT.

V usage is TRBV5-1 and J usage is TRBJ2-1, with 8 bases aligning to TRBD2. Germline CDR1 is SGHRS and CDR2 is YFSETQ. This CDR3 region has 14 residues. V gave up 4 bases and J gave up 5 bases; unmatched junction bases: 5. Here the CDR3 reads CASSPRGGNNEQFF. The CDR3 DNA follows: TGCGCCAGCAGCCCTCGGGGGGGGAACAATGAGCAGTTCTTC.

The sample holds many counts of this clonotype. CDR3 residues: CASSETSGNNEQFF. DNA for the CDR3: TGCGCCAGCAGTGAGACTAGCGGGAACAATGAGCAGTTCTTC. The chain employs TRBV10-1 and TRBJ2-1; 10 nucleotides align to TRBD2. Germline CDR1 is WNHNN and CDR2 is SYGVQD (reference sequence). The CDR3 length is 14 residues. V lost 2 bases to trimming and J lost 5 bases; unmatched junction nucleotides: 0.

This clonotype ranks as medium-sized. This rearrangement joins TRBV27 to TRBJ2-3; D not resolved. Germline V gives CDR1 MNHEY, CDR2 SMNVEV (reference sequence). V lost 6 bases and J lost 0, with 7 bases in between. The length of the CDR3 is 13 residues. The CDR3, as DNA: TGTGCCAGCAGCCTTACAAGCACAGATACGCAGTATTTT. This gives the protein CASSLTSTDTQYF.

The chain combines TRBV7-2 with TRBJ2-2; the D is unclear. Trimming left V 5 bases short and J 2 bases short, with 15 bases between. The germline CDR1 and CDR2 sequences are SGHTA and FQGNSA. This CDR3 region has 16 residues. The CDR3 loop reads CASSPRLRLNTGELFF. CDR3 nucleotides: TGTGCCAGCAGCCCCCGCCTCAGATTAAACACCGGGGAGCTGTTTTTT.